This record concerns one T cell receptor beta chain sequence. Its antigen is as yet unknown. This record comes from a study of siplizumab effects on memory and regulatory T cells. The study's findings and limits: Unstimulated subsets contained matches for only a minor fraction of alloreactive clones. Fewer alloreactive sequences mapped to unstimulated CD4+ memory cells under siplizumab. Siplizumab conditions gave an average of about 62% Treg-derived mappable alloreactive CD4+ clones, versus less than 35% for controls.

Per individual sample, 90,000 to 100,000 TCR templates were assayed. Method: immunoSEQ multiplex PCR; TCRdb's copy keeps in-frame clones and lacks some. The table lists approximately 100,000 clones, 93% of them singletons. The germline V gene encodes CDR1 LGHNT and CDR2 FRNRAP. This CDR3 is 15 amino acids long. V shed 5 bases and J shed 0 bases, with 11 bases lying between them. The sample taken for sequencing was non-Treg CD4+ T cells sorted from blood. The receptor's source is a human donor in good health. The V and J genes are TRBV12-5 and TRBJ2-1; no definite D call. CDR3 coding DNA: TGTGCTAGTGGTACCCTCGGACGCTCCTACAATGAGCAGTTCTTC. This translates into CASGTLGRSYNEQFF.